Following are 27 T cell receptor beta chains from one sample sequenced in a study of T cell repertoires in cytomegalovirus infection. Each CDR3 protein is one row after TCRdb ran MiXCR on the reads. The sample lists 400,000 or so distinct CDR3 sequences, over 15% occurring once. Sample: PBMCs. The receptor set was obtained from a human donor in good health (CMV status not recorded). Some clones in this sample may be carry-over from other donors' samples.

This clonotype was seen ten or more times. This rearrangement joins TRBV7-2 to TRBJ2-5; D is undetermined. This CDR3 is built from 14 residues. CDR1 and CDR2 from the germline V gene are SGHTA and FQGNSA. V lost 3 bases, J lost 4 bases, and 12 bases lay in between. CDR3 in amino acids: CASSFGPRRETQYF. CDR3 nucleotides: TGTGCCAGCAGCTTTGGGCCCAGGAGAGAGACCCAGTACTTC.

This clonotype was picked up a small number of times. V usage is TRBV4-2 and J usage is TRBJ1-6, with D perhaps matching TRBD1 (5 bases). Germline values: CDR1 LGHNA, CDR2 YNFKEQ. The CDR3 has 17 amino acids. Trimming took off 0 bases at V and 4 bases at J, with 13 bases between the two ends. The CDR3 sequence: CASSQDIQGLYNSPLHF. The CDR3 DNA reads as TGTGCCAGCAGCCAAGATATCCAGGGCCTTTATAATTCACCCCTCCACTTT.

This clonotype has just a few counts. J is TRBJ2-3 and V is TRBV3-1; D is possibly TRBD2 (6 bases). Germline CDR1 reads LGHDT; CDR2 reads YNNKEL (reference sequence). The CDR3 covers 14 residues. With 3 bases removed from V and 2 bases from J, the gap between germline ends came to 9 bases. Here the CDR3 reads CASSQGRTTDTQYF. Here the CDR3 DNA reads TGTGCCAGCAGCCAGGGGAGGACCACAGATACGCAGTATTTT.

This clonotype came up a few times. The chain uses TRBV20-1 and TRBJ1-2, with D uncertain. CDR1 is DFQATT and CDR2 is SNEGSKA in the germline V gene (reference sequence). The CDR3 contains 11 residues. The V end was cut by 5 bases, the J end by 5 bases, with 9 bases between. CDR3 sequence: CSAVTGYGYTF. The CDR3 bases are TGCAGTGCTGTTACCGGATATGGCTACACCTTC.

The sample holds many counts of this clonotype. The CDR3 region is CASSWEIAGELFF. As DNA, the CDR3 is TGTGCCAGCAGCTGGGAGATAGCGGGAGAACTGTTCTTC. This sequence joins TRBV7-6 and TRBJ2-1; 9 nucleotides agree with TRBD2. Germline trimming cut 4 bases from V and 15 bases from J; bases unmatched to any gene: 10. The germline V gene encodes CDR1 SGHVS and CDR2 FNYEAQ. This CDR3 is built from 13 residues.

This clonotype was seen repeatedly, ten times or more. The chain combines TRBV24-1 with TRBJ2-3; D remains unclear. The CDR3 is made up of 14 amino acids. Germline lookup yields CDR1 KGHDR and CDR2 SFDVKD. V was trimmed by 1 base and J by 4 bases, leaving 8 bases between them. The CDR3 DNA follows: TGTGCCACCAGTGATTTTACGGAGCCAGATACGCAGTATTTT. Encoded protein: CATSDFTEPDTQYF.

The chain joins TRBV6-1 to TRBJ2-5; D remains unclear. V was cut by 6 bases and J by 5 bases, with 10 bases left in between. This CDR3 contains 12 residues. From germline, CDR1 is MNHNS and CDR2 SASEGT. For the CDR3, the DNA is TGTGCCAGCAGCGCTGCGGCGGAGACCCAGTACTTC. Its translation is CASSAAAETQYF.

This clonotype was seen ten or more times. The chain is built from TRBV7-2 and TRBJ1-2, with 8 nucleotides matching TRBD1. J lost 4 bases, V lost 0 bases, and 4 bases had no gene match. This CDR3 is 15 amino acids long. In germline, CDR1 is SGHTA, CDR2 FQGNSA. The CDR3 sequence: CASSLATGGTYGYTF. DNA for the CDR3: TGTGCCAGCAGCTTAGCTACAGGGGGGACCTATGGCTACACCTTC.

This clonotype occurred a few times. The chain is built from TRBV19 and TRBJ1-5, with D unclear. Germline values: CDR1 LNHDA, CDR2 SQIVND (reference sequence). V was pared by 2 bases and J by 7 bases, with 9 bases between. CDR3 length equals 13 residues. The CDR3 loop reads CASSIKPSQPQHF. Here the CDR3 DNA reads TGTGCCAGTAGTATAAAGCCGTCACAGCCCCAGCATTTT.

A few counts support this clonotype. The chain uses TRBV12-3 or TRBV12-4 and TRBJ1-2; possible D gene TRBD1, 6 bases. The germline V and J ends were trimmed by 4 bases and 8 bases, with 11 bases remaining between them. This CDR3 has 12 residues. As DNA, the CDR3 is TGTGCCAGCAGTTCGGACAGACAGGGCTACACCTTC. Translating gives CASSSDRQGYTF.

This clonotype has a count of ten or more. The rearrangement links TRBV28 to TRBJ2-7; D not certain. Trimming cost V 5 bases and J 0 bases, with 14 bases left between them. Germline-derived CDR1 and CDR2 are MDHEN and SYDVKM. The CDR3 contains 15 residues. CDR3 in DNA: TGTGCCAGCAGTGGGCAGGTCCGATTCTCCTACGAGCAGTACTTC. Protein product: CASSGQVRFSYEQYF.

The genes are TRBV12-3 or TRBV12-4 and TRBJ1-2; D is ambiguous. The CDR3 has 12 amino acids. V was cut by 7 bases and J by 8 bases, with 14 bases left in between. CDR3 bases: TGTGCCAGCACCCAGTCCGAGGGAGGCTACACCTTC. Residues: CASTQSEGGYTF.

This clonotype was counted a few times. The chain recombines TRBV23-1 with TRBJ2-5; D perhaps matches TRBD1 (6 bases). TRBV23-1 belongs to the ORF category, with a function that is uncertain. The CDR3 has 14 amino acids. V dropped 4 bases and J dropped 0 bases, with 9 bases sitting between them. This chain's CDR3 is CASSPRQDQETQYF. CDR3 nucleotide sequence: TGCGCCAGCAGTCCGCGACAGGACCAAGAGACCCAGTACTTC.

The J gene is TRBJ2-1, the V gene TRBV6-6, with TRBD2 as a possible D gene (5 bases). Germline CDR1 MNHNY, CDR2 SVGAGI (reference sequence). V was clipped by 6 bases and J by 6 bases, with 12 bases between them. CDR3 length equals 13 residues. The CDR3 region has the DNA TGTGCCAGCAGCCGTTCTAGCCGCAATGAGCAGTTCTTC. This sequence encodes CASSRSSRNEQFF.

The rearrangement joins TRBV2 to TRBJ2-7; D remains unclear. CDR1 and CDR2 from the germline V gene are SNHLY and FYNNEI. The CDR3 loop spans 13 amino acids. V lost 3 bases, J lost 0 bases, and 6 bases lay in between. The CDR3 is CASSDLTSYEQYF. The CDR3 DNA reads TGTGCCAGCAGTGATCTCACCTCCTACGAGCAGTACTTC.

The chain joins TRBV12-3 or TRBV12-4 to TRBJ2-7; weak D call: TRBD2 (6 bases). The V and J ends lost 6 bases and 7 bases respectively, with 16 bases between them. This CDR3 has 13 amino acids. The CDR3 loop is CASRGTGVGEQYF. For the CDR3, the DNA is TGTGCCAGCAGGGGGACGGGGGTCGGGGAGCAGTACTTC.

DNA of the CDR3: TGCAGCGTTACGGTTCCGGGACTAGGCTATGGCTACACCTTC. Protein: CSVTVPGLGYGYTF. This chain joins TRBV29-1 and TRBJ1-2; TRBD1 is a possible D gene (5 bases). CDR3 size: 14 residues. Germline lookup yields CDR1 SQVTM and CDR2 ANQGSEA. With 5 bases removed from V and 4 bases from J, the gap between germline ends came to 17 bases.

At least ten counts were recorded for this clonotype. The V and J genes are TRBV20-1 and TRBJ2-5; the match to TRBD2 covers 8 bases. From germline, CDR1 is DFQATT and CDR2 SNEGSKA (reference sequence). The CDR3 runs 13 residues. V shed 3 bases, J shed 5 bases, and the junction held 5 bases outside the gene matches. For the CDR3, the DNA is TGCAGTGCTAGGGCGGGGGGAGGGGAGACCCAGTACTTC. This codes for CSARAGGGETQYF.

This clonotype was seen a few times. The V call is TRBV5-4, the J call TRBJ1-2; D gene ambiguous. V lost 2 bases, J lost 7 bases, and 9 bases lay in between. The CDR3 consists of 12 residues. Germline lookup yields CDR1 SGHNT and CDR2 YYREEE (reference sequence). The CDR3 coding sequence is TGTGCCAGCAGCTTACCACAGCTTGGCTACACCTTC. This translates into CASSLPQLGYTF.

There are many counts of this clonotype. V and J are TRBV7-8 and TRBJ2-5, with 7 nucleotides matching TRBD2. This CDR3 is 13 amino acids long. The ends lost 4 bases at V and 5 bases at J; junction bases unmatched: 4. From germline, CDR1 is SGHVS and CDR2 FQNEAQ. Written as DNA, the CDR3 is TGTGCCAGCAGCTACGGACTAGGGGAGACCCAGTACTTC. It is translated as CASSYGLGETQYF.

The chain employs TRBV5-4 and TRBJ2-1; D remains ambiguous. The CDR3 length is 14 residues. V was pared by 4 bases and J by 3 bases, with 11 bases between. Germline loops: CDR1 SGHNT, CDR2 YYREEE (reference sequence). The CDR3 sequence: CASSPARYYNEQFF. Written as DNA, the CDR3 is TGTGCCAGCAGCCCCGCCAGGTACTACAATGAGCAGTTCTTC.

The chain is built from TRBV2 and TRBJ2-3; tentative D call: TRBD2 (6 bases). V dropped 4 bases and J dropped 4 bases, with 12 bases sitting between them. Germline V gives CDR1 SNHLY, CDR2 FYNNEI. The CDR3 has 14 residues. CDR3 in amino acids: CASSGGEAPDTQYF. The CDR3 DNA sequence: TGTGCCAGCAGTGGTGGGGAGGCCCCAGATACGCAGTATTTT. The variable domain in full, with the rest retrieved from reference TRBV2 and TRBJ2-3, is EPEVTQTPSHQVTQMGQEVILRCVPISNHLYFYWYRQILGQKVEFLVSFYNNEISEKSEIFDDQFSVERPDGSNFTLKIRSTKLEDSAMYFCASSGGEAPDTQYFGPGTRLTVL.

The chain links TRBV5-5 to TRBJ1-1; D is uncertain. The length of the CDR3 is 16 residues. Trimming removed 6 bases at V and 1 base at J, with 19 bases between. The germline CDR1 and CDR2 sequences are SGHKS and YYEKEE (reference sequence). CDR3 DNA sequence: TGTGCCAGCACGACGACATTGACGAGAGAGAACACTGAAGCTTTCTTT. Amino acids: CASTTTLTRENTEAFF.

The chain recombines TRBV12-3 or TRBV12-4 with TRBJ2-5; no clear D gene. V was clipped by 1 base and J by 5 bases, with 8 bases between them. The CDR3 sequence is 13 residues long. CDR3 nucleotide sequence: TGTGCCAGCAGTTTAGTCAGGCGGGAGACCCAGTACTTC. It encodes CASSLVRRETQYF.

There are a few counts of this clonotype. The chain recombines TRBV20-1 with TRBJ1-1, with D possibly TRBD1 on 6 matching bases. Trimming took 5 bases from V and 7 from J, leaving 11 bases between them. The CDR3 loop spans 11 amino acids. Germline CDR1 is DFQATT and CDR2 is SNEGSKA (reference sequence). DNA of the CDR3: TGCAGTGCTCAACAGGGATTTGAAGCTTTCTTT. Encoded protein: CSAQQGFEAFF.

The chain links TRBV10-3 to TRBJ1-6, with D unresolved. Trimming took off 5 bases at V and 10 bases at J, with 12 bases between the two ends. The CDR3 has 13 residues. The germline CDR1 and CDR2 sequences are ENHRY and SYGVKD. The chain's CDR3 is CAISPSLGSPLHF. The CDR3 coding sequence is TGTGCCATCAGTCCTTCACTGGGATCACCCCTCCACTTT.

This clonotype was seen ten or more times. The CDR3 loop is CASSVVDQETQYF. The CDR3, as DNA: TGTGCCAGCAGCGTAGTAGACCAAGAGACCCAGTACTTC. The chain has TRBV7-2 and TRBJ2-5; D is unclear. The germline V gene has CDR1 SGHTA and CDR2 FQGNSA. The CDR3 spans 13 residues. The ends were cut back, 5 bases at V and 0 bases at J, with 7 bases in the middle.